This section outlines one T cell receptor (beta chain) sequence together with its context. Its antigen remains unknown. These data are taken from a study of metastatic and nonmetastatic thyroid tumors. Regarding the study as a whole: Malignant thyroid tumors reportedly exceeded benign nodules significantly in TCR beta diversity, with the difference appearing in blood and tumor.

Authors' methods: Using the CDR3 differences seen across clinicopathological groups, the authors built a distant-metastasis classifier for papillary thyroid cancer, which was meant to discriminate distant-metastatic patients. TCRdb re-called clones via MiXCR from the PCR reads. TCRdb, rather than the study authors, made the V and J calls. Of around 18,000 clones listed, 25% to 30% are singletons. Per germline, CDR1 LNHDA and CDR2 SQIVND (reference sequence). The CDR3 sequence is 14 residues long. V lost 7 bases, J lost 1 base, and 5 bases stayed unmatched. Thyroid surgery had not been preceded by any treatment in any patient.

This chain uses TRBV19 with TRBJ1-1; 8 nucleotides agree with TRBD1. The sequencing input was tumor tissue. The TCR was taken from a female donor with papillary thyroid cancer or a benign thyroid nodule (not recorded which). Some clones in this sample may be carry-over from other donors' samples. In DNA, the CDR3 is TGTGCCAGTACCAGAGACAGGGGGAACACTGAAGCTTTCTTT. The encoded protein is CASTRDRGNTEAFF. Based on the CDR3 plus reference TRBV19 and TRBJ1-1, the full variable domain is DGGITQSPKYLFRKEGQNVTLSCEQNLNHDAMYWYRQDPGQGLRLIYYSQIVNDFQKGDIAEGYSVSREKKESFPLTVTSAQKNPTAFYLCASTRDRGNTEAFFGQGTRLTVV.